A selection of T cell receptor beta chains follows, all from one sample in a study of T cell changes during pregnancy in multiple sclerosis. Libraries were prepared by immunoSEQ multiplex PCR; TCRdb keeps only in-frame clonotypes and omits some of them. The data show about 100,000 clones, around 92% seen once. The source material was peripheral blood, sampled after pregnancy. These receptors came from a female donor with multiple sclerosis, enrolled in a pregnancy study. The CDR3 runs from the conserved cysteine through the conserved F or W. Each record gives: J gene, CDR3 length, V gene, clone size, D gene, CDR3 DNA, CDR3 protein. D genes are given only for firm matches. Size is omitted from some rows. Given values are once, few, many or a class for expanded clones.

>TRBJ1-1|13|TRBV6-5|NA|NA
TGTGCCAGCAGCAACAATATGAACACTGAAGCTTTCTTT
CASSNNMNTEAFF
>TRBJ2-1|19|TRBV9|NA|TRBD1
TGTGCCAGCAGCGTAGATTACATGGCGGGACAGGGAAGCTACAATGAGCAGTTCTTC
CASSVDYMAGQGSYNEQFF
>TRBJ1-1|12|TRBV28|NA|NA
TGTGCCAGCAGTAGACGTGAGGGAGGAGCTTTCTTT
CASSRREGGAFF
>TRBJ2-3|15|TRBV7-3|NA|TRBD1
TGTGCCAGCAGCCGCGGACAGGGGGCGGAGGGTACGCAGTATTTT
CASSRGQGAEGTQYF
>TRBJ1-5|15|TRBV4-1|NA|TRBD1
TGCGCCAGCAGCCAATCGGGACAGGGGAGTCAGCCCCAGCATTTT
CASSQSGQGSQPQHF
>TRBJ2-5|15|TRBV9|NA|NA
TGTGCCAGCAGCGTAGCTCCAGGGGCGTGGGAGACCCAGTACTTC
CASSVAPGAWETQYF
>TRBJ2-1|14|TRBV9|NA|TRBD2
TGTGCCAGCAGCGTAGAGACTAGCCCCCATGAGCAGTTCTTC
CASSVETSPHEQFF
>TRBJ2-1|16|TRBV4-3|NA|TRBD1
TGCGCCAGCAGCCAAGGCTGGACAGGGTTCGACAATGAGCAGTTCTTC
CASSQGWTGFDNEQFF
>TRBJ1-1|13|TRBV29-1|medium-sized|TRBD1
TGCAGCTTTAGGACAGGGGAAGGCACTGAAGCTTTCTTT
CSFRTGEGTEAFF
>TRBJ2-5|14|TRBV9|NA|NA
TGTGCCAGCAGCGTCGATATCAGCCAAGAGACCCAGTACTTC
CASSVDISQETQYF
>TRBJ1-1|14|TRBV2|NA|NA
TGTGCCAGCAGAACTAGGGAGGGGAGCACTGAAGCTTTCTTT
CASRTREGSTEAFF
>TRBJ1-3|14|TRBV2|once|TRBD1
TGTGCCAGCAGCTACAGGGGCTCCGGAAACACCATATATTTT
CASSYRGSGNTIYF
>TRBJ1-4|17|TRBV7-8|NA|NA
TGTGCCAGCAGCTTAGTGGTTAAGGGAGGGACGGATGAAAAACTGTTTTTT
CASSLVVKGGTDEKLFF
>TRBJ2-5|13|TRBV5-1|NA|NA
TGCGCCAGCAGCTTGGGGGCTCCAGAGACCCAGTACTTC
CASSLGAPETQYF
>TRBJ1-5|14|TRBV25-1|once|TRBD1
TGTGCCAGCAGCGGGACAGGGGACTCTCAGCCCCAGCATTTT
CASSGTGDSQPQHF
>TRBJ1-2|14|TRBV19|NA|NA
TGTGCCAGTACCACGACAGGCCCCGCTTATGGCTACACCTTC
CASTTTGPAYGYTF
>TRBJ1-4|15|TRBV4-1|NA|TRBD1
TGCGCCAGCAGCCCGGGGGACAGGTCTAATGAAAAACTGTTTTTT
CASSPGDRSNEKLFF
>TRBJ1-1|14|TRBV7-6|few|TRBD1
TGTGCCAGCAGCCCCACAGGGGCGCACACTGAAGCTTTCTTT
CASSPTGAHTEAFF
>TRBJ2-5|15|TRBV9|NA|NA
TGTGCCAGCAGCGTAGATCAGGGTGGGGCAGAGACCCAGTACTTC
CASSVDQGGAETQYF
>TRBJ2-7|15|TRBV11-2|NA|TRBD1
TGTGCCAGCAGCTTCCTGGGACAGGGGGAATACGAGCAGTACTTC
CASSFLGQGEYEQYF
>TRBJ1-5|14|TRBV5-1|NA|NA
TGCGCCAGCAGCTTGGGAGGGAGCAATCAGCCCCAGCATTTT
CASSLGGSNQPQHF
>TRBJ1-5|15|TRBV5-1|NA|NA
TGCGCCAGCAGTAGGGAGGGGTATAGCAATCAGCCCCAGCATTTT
CASSREGYSNQPQHF
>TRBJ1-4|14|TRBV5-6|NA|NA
TGTGCCAGCAGCTTCGGTACAACTAATGAAAAACTGTTTTTT
CASSFGTTNEKLFF
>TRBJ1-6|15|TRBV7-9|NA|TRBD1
TGTGCCAGCAGCACATCAGACAGGGGGAATTCACCCCTCCACTTT
CASSTSDRGNSPLHF
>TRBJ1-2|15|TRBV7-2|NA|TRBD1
TGTGCCAGCAGCCCTGGGACAGGGCCCCGTTATGGCTACACCTTC
CASSPGTGPRYGYTF
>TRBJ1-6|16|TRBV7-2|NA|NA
TGTGCCAGCAGCTTAGGACACAGCTCCTATAATTCACCCCTCCACTTT
CASSLGHSSYNSPLHF
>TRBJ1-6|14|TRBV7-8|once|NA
TGTGCCAGCAGCTTAGTGCAGGCCGGATCACCCCTCCACTTT
CASSLVQAGSPLHF
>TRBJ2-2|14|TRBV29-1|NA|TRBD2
TGCAGCGCTAAAGCGGGAGGGAACACCGGGGAGCTGTTTTTT
CSAKAGGNTGELFF
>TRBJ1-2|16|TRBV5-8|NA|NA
TGTGCCAGCAGCTTGACGCTTACAGGTGTCAACTATGGCTACACCTTC
CASSLTLTGVNYGYTF
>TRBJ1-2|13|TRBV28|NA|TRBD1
TGTGCCAGCAAAAGACAGGGAATCTATGGCTACACCTTC
CASKRQGIYGYTF
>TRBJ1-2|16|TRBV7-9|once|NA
TGTGCCAGCAGCTTAGGTGGGGGGGTTGAGCGTGGAGGCTACACCTTC
CASSLGGGVERGGYTF
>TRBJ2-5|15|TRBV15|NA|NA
TGTGCCACCAGCAGAGATGGGCAGGGTTGGGAGACCCAGTACTTC
CATSRDGQGWETQYF
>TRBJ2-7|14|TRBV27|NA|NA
TGTGCCAGCAGTTTACGTAGCCAAGCCTACGAGCAGTACTTC
CASSLRSQAYEQYF
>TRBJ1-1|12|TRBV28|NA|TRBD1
TGTGCCAGCACTCCACAGGGGTTTGAAGCTTTCTTT
CASTPQGFEAFF
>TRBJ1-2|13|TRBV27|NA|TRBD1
TGTGCCAGCAGTCCAGGGGGTACCTATGGCTACACCTTC
CASSPGGTYGYTF
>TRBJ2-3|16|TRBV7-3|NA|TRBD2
TGTGCCAGCAGCCCGCTAGCGGGAGGGGGTATAGATACGCAGTATTTT
CASSPLAGGGIDTQYF
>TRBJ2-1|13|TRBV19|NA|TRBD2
TGTGCCAGTAGTAAACGCGGACTAGCGGAGCAGTTCTTC
CASSKRGLAEQFF
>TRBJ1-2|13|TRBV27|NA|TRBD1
TGTGCCAGCAGTTTAGACAGGGACTATGGCTACACCTTC
CASSLDRDYGYTF
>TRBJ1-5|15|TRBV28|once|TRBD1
TGTGCCAGCAGTTTATCGGGACAGGGGAATCAGCCCCAGCATTTT
CASSLSGQGNQPQHF
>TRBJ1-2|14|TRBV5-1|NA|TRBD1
TGCGCCAGCAGCACGGGACAGGAGCTCTATGGCTACACCTTC
CASSTGQELYGYTF
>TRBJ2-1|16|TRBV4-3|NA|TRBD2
TGCGCCAGCATAAAGTACGGGGGGGAGCCCTACAATGAGCAGTTCTTC
CASIKYGGEPYNEQFF
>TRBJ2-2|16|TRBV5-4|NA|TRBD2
TGTGCCAGCAGCTTGGGGACTAGCGGGTACACCGGGGAGCTGTTTTTT
CASSLGTSGYTGELFF
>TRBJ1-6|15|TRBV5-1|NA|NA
TGCGCCAGCAGACAAGAGGGCAGCTATAATTCACCCCTCCACTTT
CASRQEGSYNSPLHF
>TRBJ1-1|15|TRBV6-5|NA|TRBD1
TGTGCCAGCAGTTCGGGACAGGCTCTGGGGACTGAAGCTTTCTTT
CASSSGQALGTEAFF
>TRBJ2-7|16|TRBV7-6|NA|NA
TGTGCCAGCAGCTTAGCGCCCAACGGACAAGCCTACGAGCAGTACTTC
CASSLAPNGQAYEQYF
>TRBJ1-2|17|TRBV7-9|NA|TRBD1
TGTGCCAGCAGCTTAGACCAACTTAACAGGGGACTTGATGGCTACACCTTC
CASSLDQLNRGLDGYTF
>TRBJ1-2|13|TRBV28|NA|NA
TGTGCCAGCAGTTTCGGACAGAACTATGGCTACACCTTC
CASSFGQNYGYTF